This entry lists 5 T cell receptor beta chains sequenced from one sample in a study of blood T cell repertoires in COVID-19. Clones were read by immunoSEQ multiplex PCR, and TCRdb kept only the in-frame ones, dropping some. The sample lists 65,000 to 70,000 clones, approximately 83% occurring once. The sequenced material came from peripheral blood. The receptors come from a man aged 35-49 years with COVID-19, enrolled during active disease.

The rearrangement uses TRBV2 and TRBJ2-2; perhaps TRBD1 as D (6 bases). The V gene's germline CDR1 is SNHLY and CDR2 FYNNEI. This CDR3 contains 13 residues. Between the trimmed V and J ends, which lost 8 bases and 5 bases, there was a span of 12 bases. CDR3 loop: CASERTATGELFF. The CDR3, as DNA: TGTGCCAGCGAGAGGACAGCGACCGGGGAGCTGTTTTTT.

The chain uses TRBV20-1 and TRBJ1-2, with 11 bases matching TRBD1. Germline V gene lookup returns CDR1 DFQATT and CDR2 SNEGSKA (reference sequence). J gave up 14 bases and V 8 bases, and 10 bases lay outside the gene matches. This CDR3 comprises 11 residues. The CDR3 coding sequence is TGCAGTTACCGGGACAGGGGGTCTACAACCTTC. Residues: CSYRDRGSTTF.

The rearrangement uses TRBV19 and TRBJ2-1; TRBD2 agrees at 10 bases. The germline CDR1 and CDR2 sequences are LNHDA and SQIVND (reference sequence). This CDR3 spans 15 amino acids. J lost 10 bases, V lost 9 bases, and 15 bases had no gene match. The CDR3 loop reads CASGEGLASQGEQFF. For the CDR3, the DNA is TGTGCCAGCGGGGAGGGACTAGCGTCCCAGGGGGAGCAGTTCTTC.

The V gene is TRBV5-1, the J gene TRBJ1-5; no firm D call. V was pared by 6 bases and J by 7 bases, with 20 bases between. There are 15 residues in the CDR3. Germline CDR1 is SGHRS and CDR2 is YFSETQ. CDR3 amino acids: CASKRDASSGQPQHF. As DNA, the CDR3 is TGCGCCAGCAAGAGGGATGCGTCGTCGGGGCAGCCCCAGCATTTT.

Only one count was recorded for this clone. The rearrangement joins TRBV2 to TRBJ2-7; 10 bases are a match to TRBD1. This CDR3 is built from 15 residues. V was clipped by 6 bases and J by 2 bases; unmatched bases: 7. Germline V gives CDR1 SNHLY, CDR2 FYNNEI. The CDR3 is CASSPMGQGPYEQYF. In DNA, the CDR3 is TGTGCCAGCAGCCCGATGGGACAGGGGCCCTACGAGCAGTACTTC.